Following are 30 T cell receptor beta chains from one sample sequenced in a study of PD-L1 blockade in urothelial cancer. The table came from immunoSEQ multiplex PCR; TCRdb's copy has only in-frame clones and leaves some out. Of 60,000 to 75,000 clones listed, around 84% are singletons. Time point in this sample: pretreatment peripheral blood. Sample: PBMCs, taken around atezolizumab (anti-PD-L1) treatment. The receptors were sampled from a woman between 65 and 79 years old with urothelial cancer.

This clone came up a few times. Here the CDR3 DNA reads TGTGCCAGCAGCTTGGAGGGGGCCCTGAGCTCTGGGGCCAACGTCCTGACTTTC. The encoded protein is CASSLEGALSSGANVLTF. V is TRBV5-6 and J is TRBJ2-6, with 7 bases identical to TRBD1. Germline trimming cut 0 bases from V and 0 bases from J; bases unmatched to any gene: 6. The CDR3 totals 18 residues. CDR1 SGHDT and CDR2 YYEEEE come from the germline V gene.

Many counts were recorded for this clone. The chain couples TRBV10-2 to TRBJ1-2; 9 bases align to TRBD1. The CDR3 extends over 15 amino acids. V shed 6 bases, J shed 2 bases, and the junction held 7 bases outside the gene matches. Germline values: CDR1 WSHSY, CDR2 SAAADI. This chain's CDR3 is CASRGYRGRNYGYTF. CDR3 in DNA: TGCGCCAGCAGGGGGTACAGGGGGCGGAACTATGGCTACACCTTC.

The gene calls are TRBV7-9 and TRBJ1-1; D is uncertain. The CDR3 contains 14 residues. V lost 5 bases, J lost 1 base, and 11 bases lay in between. Germline CDR1 reads SEHNR; CDR2 reads FQNEAQ (reference sequence). The CDR3: CASSLPGRNTEAFF. The CDR3 DNA is TGTGCCAGCAGCCTCCCGGGAAGGAACACTGAAGCTTTCTTT. The complete variable domain, with remaining parts taken from reference TRBV7-9 and TRBJ1-1, reads DTGVSQNPRHKITKRGQNVTFRCDPISEHNRLYWYRQTLGQGPEFLTYFQNEAQLEKSRLLSDRFSAERPKGSFSTLEIQRTEQGDSAMYLCASSLPGRNTEAFFGQGTRLTVV.

This clone was seen only once. This CDR3 is also generated by other DNA sequences in the sample. DNA of the CDR3: TGTGCCAGCAGCGTGAGGTTGAACACTGAAGCTTTCTTT. Residues: CASSVRLNTEAFF. The chain joins TRBV9 to TRBJ1-1; D remains unclear. CDR3 length equals 13 residues. Trimming removed 2 bases from V and 0 bases from J, with 5 bases in between. Germline V CDR1 and CDR2: SGDLS, YYNGEE.

The CDR3 coding sequence is TGTGCCAGCAGCGTTACAGGGGGCTATCAGCCCCAGCATTTT. It codes for CASSVTGGYQPQHF. The chain carries TRBV28 and TRBJ1-5, with TRBD1 matching over 9 bases. The CDR3 contains 14 residues. V lost 6 bases and J lost 5; bases outside the gene matches: 5. Germline V gives CDR1 MDHEN, CDR2 SYDVKM.

The V and J genes are TRBV2 and TRBJ1-3; a possible D gene is TRBD1 (6 bases). CDR3 length: 17 amino acids. Trimming stripped 6 bases from V and 2 bases from J, with 20 bases between. Germline CDR1 and CDR2: SNHLY and FYNNEI. DNA for the CDR3: TGTGCCAGCAGAATAACTAACCCTACAGGGACTGGAAACACCATATATTTT. Amino acid sequence: CASRITNPTGTGNTIYF.

The chain links TRBV5-6 to TRBJ1-1; D gene unclear. Germline V CDR1 and CDR2: SGHDT, YYEEEE. V lost 0 bases to trimming and J lost 7 bases, with 7 bases between them. CDR3 length: 12 residues. The CDR3 loop reads CASSLGRYEAFF. The CDR3 coding sequence is TGTGCCAGCAGCTTGGGGAGGTATGAAGCTTTCTTT.

V and J are TRBV4-2 and TRBJ1-5, with a possible D match to TRBD1 (6 bases). V was clipped by 0 bases and J by 0 bases, with 15 bases between them. The CDR3 extends over 18 amino acids. Per the germline V gene, CDR1 is LGHNA and CDR2 is YNFKEQ. The CDR3 here is CASSQDLQGMHSNQPQHF. The CDR3 DNA is TGTGCCAGCAGCCAAGATCTCCAGGGGATGCATAGCAATCAGCCCCAGCATTTT.

This CDR3 reads CASSQTSGAPNEQFF. CDR3 sequence (DNA): TGTGCCAGCAGTCAAACTAGCGGGGCACCCAATGAGCAGTTCTTC. The chain carries TRBV11-2 and TRBJ2-1, with 10 bases identical to TRBD2. This CDR3 has 15 amino acids. The germline CDR1 and CDR2 sequences are SGHAT and FQNNGV. With V trimmed by 6 bases and J by 6 bases, 8 bases remained unmatched. Complete variable domain (other parts from reference TRBV11-2 and TRBJ2-1): EAGVAQSPRYKIIEKRQSVAFWCNPISGHATLYWYQQILGQGPKLLIQFQNNGVVDDSQLPKDRFSAERLKGVDSTLKIQPAKLEDSAVYLCASSQTSGAPNEQFFGPGTRLTVL.

This chain connects TRBV5-1 to TRBJ2-3, with D hard to call. V gave up 5 bases and J gave up 2 bases, with 15 bases separating them. The CDR3 extends over 15 amino acids. CDR1 SGHRS and CDR2 YFSETQ come from the germline V gene. CDR3: CASRLTPHLTDTQYF. The DNA of the CDR3 is TGCGCCAGCAGGTTAACACCGCACCTCACAGATACGCAGTATTTT. Supplemented by reference TRBV5-1 and TRBJ2-3, the full variable domain reads KAGVTQTPRYLIKTRGQQVTLSCSPISGHRSVSWYQQTPGQGLQFLFEYFSETQRNKGNFPGRFSGRQFSNSRSEMNVSTLELGDSALYLCASRLTPHLTDTQYFGPGTRLTVL.

In its sample, this clone was seen a few times. The V gene is TRBV29-1, the J gene TRBJ2-1, with a weak D call TRBD1 (5 bases). V was pared by 5 bases and J by 6 bases, with 17 bases between. From germline, CDR1 is SQVTM and CDR2 ANQGSEA. The CDR3 spans 14 residues. The CDR3 DNA reads as TGCAGCGTTAACTACAGGAATAAGGGCAATGAGCAGTTCTTC. Translating gives CSVNYRNKGNEQFF.

The chain carries TRBV5-1 and TRBJ2-5; 9 positions match TRBD1. CDR3 length: 15 amino acids. J was trimmed by 6 bases and V by 0 bases; bases with no gene match: 6. Germline-derived CDR1 and CDR2 are SGHRS and YFSETQ. CDR3 sequence (DNA): TGCGCCAGCAGCTTGGAGGGACAGGGTTCGAAGACCCAGTACTTC. Amino acid sequence: CASSLEGQGSKTQYF.

The J gene is TRBJ2-2, the V gene TRBV2, with TRBD2 matching 8 bases. V gave up 9 bases and J gave up 0 bases; unmatched junction bases: 3. Germline CDR1 reads SNHLY; CDR2 reads FYNNEI. The CDR3 length is 14 residues. CDR3 protein: CARQTSANTGELFF. CDR3 sequence (DNA): TGTGCCAGACAGACTAGCGCGAACACCGGGGAGCTGTTTTTT.

This chain links TRBV10-2 with TRBJ2-3; 10 positions match TRBD2. V shed 4 bases, J shed 2 bases, and the junction held 12 bases outside the gene matches. The CDR3 totals 18 residues. Per germline, CDR1 WSHSY and CDR2 SAAADI. The CDR3 reads CASSASGGAYIPTDTQYF. The CDR3, as DNA: TGCGCCAGCAGTGCAAGCGGGGGGGCTTATATTCCCACAGATACGCAGTATTTT.

The rearrangement uses TRBV13 and TRBJ2-5; D call uncertain. The CDR3 contains 14 residues. The germline V and J ends were trimmed by 2 bases and 2 bases, with 9 bases remaining between them. CDR1 is PRHDT and CDR2 is FYEKMQ in the germline V gene (reference sequence). CDR3 sequence: CASSLPSVQETQYF. The CDR3 DNA follows: TGTGCCAGCAGCTTACCGAGCGTTCAAGAGACCCAGTACTTC.

V and J are TRBV7-9 and TRBJ1-1; D is perhaps TRBD1 (5 bases). The V end was cut by 1 base, the J end by 3 bases, with 21 bases between. Germline V gene sequence: CDR1 SEHNR, CDR2 FQNEAQ (reference sequence). This CDR3 has 18 amino acids. The CDR3 loop is CASSLVTAQSRTYTEAFF. The CDR3 DNA is TGTGCCAGCAGCTTAGTGACAGCACAATCCCGGACGTACACTGAAGCTTTCTTT.

The V and J genes are TRBV7-2 and TRBJ2-2; D is perhaps TRBD2 (6 bases). Per the germline V gene, CDR1 is SGHTA and CDR2 is FQGNSA. The CDR3 is 15 residues long. V lost 5 bases and J 4 bases, leaving 14 bases between the germline ends. CDR3 bases: TGTGCCAGCAGCCTCTCCGGGAGAAGCACCGGGGAGCTGTTTTTT. Its translation is CASSLSGRSTGELFF. The full variable domain, its missing parts supplied by reference TRBV7-2 and TRBJ2-2, is GAGVSQSPSNKVTEKGKDVELRCDPISGHTALYWYRQSLGQGLEFLIYFQGNSAPDKSGLPSDRFSAERTGGSVSTLTIQRTQQEDSAVYLCASSLSGRSTGELFFGEGSRLTVL.

The rearrangement joins TRBV30 to TRBJ2-7; 8 nucleotides line up with TRBD1. J gave up 2 bases and V 2 bases, and 8 bases lay outside the gene matches. Germline lookup yields CDR1 GTSNPN and CDR2 SVGIG (reference sequence). This CDR3 spans 15 amino acids. The CDR3 region is CAWSRSGTGTYEQYF. The CDR3, as DNA: TGTGCCTGGAGTCGTAGTGGGACAGGAACCTACGAGCAGTACTTC.

The chain combines TRBV5-8 with TRBJ2-1; D possibly corresponds to TRBD2 (5 bases). The V gene lost 1 base and the J gene lost 0 bases, with 11 bases spanning the gap. The length of the CDR3 is 16 residues. Germline CDR1 is SGHTS and CDR2 is YDEGEE. The CDR3: CASSLKDSSSYNEQFF. The CDR3 bases are TGTGCCAGCAGCTTGAAGGACTCTAGCTCCTACAATGAGCAGTTCTTC.

The rearrangement joins TRBV11-3 to TRBJ2-1; 14 nucleotides align to TRBD2. Germline CDR1 and CDR2: SGHNT and YENEEA. This CDR3 comprises 16 residues. Trimming at V came to 5 bases and at J to 7 bases, leaving 7 bases not matched to a gene. The DNA for the CDR3 is TGTGCCAGCAGCGGGCCGGGACTAGCGGGAGTAAATGAGCAGTTCTTC. Its protein product is CASSGPGLAGVNEQFF.

The chain has TRBV11-3 and TRBJ2-2, with 7 bases aligning to TRBD2. CDR3 length: 14 residues. Germline assignment: CDR1 SGHNT and CDR2 YENEEA. V lost 8 bases to trimming and J lost 0 bases; unmatched junction nucleotides: 3. CDR3 sequence (DNA): TGTGCCAGCGGACGGGGGGCGAACACCGGGGAGCTGTTTTTT. Its protein product is CASGRGANTGELFF.

The chain employs TRBV6-6 and TRBJ1-2, with D hard to call. V was pared by 8 bases and J by 5 bases, with 15 bases between. Germline V CDR1 and CDR2: MNHNY, SVGAGI (reference sequence). The CDR3 consists of 13 residues. CDR3 protein: CASLHRESYGYTF. The CDR3 coding sequence is TGTGCCAGCCTCCACCGGGAATCTTATGGCTACACCTTC.

The chain carries TRBV7-9 and TRBJ2-7; 8 positions agree with TRBD2. This CDR3 region has 16 residues. Germline V lookup: CDR1 SEHNR, CDR2 FQNEAQ (reference sequence). Trimming took 5 bases from V and 3 from J; bases not matched to a gene: 12. The DNA of the CDR3 is TGTGCCAGCAGCCCGACTCGGGGGGGGGTACGCTACGAGCAGTACTTC. It specifies CASSPTRGGVRYEQYF.

The chain couples TRBV30 to TRBJ1-2; 7 bases are shared with TRBD1. The CDR3 runs 12 residues. Germline CDR1 reads GTSNPN; CDR2 reads SVGIG (reference sequence). Unmatched junction bases numbered 6, after V lost 7 bases and J lost 4 bases. In nucleotides, the CDR3 is TGTGCCTTCTTCAGGGGGATCTATGGCTACACCTTC. It translates to CAFFRGIYGYTF.

The V gene is TRBV29-1, the J gene TRBJ2-5, with D tentatively TRBD1 (5 bases). This CDR3 has 10 amino acids. The germline V gene has CDR1 SQVTM and CDR2 ANQGSEA. V lost 7 bases and J 5 bases, leaving 8 bases between the germline ends. The CDR3: CSARVETQYF. Written as DNA, the CDR3 is TGCAGCGCCAGGGTGGAGACCCAGTACTTC.

V is TRBV29-1 and J is TRBJ1-2; 11 bases are a match to TRBD1. V was clipped by 6 bases and J by 6 bases; unmatched bases: 12. This CDR3 comprises 15 residues. Germline values: CDR1 SQVTM, CDR2 ANQGSEA. This chain's CDR3 is CSVTRDGDRGDGYTF. For the CDR3, the DNA is TGCAGCGTAACTCGAGACGGGGACAGGGGGGATGGCTACACCTTC.

The J gene is TRBJ2-7, the V gene TRBV27, with 8 nucleotides matching TRBD1. This CDR3 is built from 15 residues. In germline, CDR1 is MNHEY, CDR2 SMNVEV (reference sequence). V lost 3 bases and J lost 4; bases outside the gene matches: 8. Here the CDR3 DNA reads TGTGCCAGCAGTTTTTCCAGGGGGCGAGGGTACGAGCAGTACTTC. This gives the protein CASSFSRGRGYEQYF.

The CDR3 DNA reads as TGTGCCAGCAGCTGGACAGGGGGCTACTACAATGAGCAGTTCTTC. It is translated as CASSWTGGYYNEQFF. The chain has TRBV5-4 and TRBJ2-1, with 11 nucleotides matching TRBD1. The ends lost 3 bases at V and 3 bases at J; junction bases unmatched: 2. Germline V gene data show CDR1 as SGHNT and CDR2 as YYREEE (reference sequence). The CDR3 is 15 residues long.

V and J are TRBV19 and TRBJ2-7; 8 bases line up with TRBD2. The junction had 10 bases not matched to a gene; V was cut back by 10 bases and J by 2 bases. Looked up from germline, CDR1 is LNHDA and CDR2 is SQIVND (reference sequence). This CDR3 region has 14 residues. This chain's CDR3 is CATNAGRGPYEQYF. The CDR3 DNA reads as TGTGCCACCAACGCCGGGAGGGGCCCCTACGAGCAGTACTTC.

The genes are TRBV4-3 and TRBJ1-1; the match to TRBD1 covers 7 bases. Germline values: CDR1 LGHNA, CDR2 YSLEER. After removal of 0 bases from V and 3 bases from J, the junction contained 1 base not matched to a gene. CDR3 length equals 14 residues. Here the CDR3 reads CASSQDRGDTEAFF. CDR3 nucleotide sequence: TGCGCCAGCAGCCAAGACAGGGGGGACACTGAAGCTTTCTTT.